These T cell receptor beta chains were read from a single sample in a study of T cell responses to AZD1222 COVID-19 vaccine. Libraries were prepared by immunoSEQ multiplex PCR; TCRdb keeps only in-frame clonotypes and omits some of them. This table holds some 80,000 clones, about three quarters found once. The sequencing used peripheral blood, collected 28 days after the second dose of the MenACWY control vaccine. These receptors were obtained from an adult who received the MenACWY meningococcal vaccine as a control. Each CDR3 is given with its conserved first and last residue. Each record gives: V gene, D gene, clone size, J gene, CDR3 protein, CDR3 DNA. A D gene is named only where the DNA matches it firmly. Expanded clones are given a class, and other clones once, few, many or no size at all.

V gene: TRBV18
D gene: NA
clone size: few
J gene: TRBJ1-4
CDR3 protein: CASSRYSDRGRDEGVKLFF
CDR3 DNA: TGTGCCAGCTCACGGTACTCCGACAGAGGAAGGGACGAGGGGGTTAAACTGTTTTTT

V gene: TRBV19
D gene: NA
clone size: few
J gene: TRBJ2-7
CDR3 protein: CASSIAPSYEQYF
CDR3 DNA: TGTGCCAGTAGTATTGCTCCCTCCTACGAGCAGTACTTC

V gene: TRBV29-1
D gene: TRBD1
clone size: NA
J gene: TRBJ1-2
CDR3 protein: CSVLTGGPGHGYTF
CDR3 DNA: TGCAGCGTTCTGACAGGGGGCCCTGGCCATGGCTACACCTTC

V gene: TRBV7-2
D gene: NA
clone size: NA
J gene: TRBJ2-1
CDR3 protein: CASSSKSSYNEQFF
CDR3 DNA: TGTGCCAGCAGTTCAAAGAGCTCCTACAATGAGCAGTTCTTC

V gene: TRBV9
D gene: NA
clone size: NA
J gene: TRBJ1-1
CDR3 protein: CASSVDRLGTEAFF
CDR3 DNA: TGTGCCAGCAGCGTCGACAGGTTAGGGACTGAAGCTTTCTTT

V gene: TRBV5-1
D gene: TRBD1
clone size: NA
J gene: TRBJ2-5
CDR3 protein: CASSRGQGEQETQYF
CDR3 DNA: TGCGCCAGCAGCCGGGGACAGGGAGAACAAGAGACCCAGTACTTC

V gene: TRBV29-1
D gene: NA
clone size: NA
J gene: TRBJ1-2
CDR3 protein: CSVRRSYGYTF
CDR3 DNA: TGCAGCGTTCGCAGGTCCTATGGCTACACCTTC

V gene: TRBV2
D gene: TRBD1
clone size: NA
J gene: TRBJ1-5
CDR3 protein: CASSIGQGNQPQHF
CDR3 DNA: TGTGCCAGCAGTATCGGACAGGGGAATCAGCCCCAGCATTTT

V gene: TRBV2
D gene: NA
clone size: NA
J gene: TRBJ2-5
CDR3 protein: CASTLDGEYQETQYF
CDR3 DNA: TGTGCCAGCACATTGGACGGGGAGTACCAAGAGACCCAGTACTTC

V gene: TRBV19
D gene: NA
clone size: once
J gene: TRBJ1-3
CDR3 protein: CASSIDRTTESTIYF
CDR3 DNA: TGTGCCAGTAGTATAGATCGGACGACCGAAAGCACCATATATTTT

V gene: TRBV5-1
D gene: NA
clone size: NA
J gene: TRBJ2-3
CDR3 protein: CASSLQGGDTDTQYF
CDR3 DNA: TGCGCCAGCAGCCTGCAGGGAGGAGACACAGATACGCAGTATTTT

V gene: TRBV6-1
D gene: NA
clone size: many
J gene: TRBJ2-2
CDR3 protein: CASSEAPGVTGELFF
CDR3 DNA: TGTGCCAGCAGTGAAGCGCCAGGGGTCACCGGGGAGCTGTTTTTT